These 8 T cell receptor beta chains originate from one sample sequenced in a study of shared clonotypes between healthy human individuals. Produced via immunoSEQ multiplex PCR; TCRdb's table is partial and in-frame only. The sample records hundreds of thousands of clones, around three quarters being singletons. Sequencing was carried out using PBMCs. These receptors originate from a woman in her 40s in good health. Some clones in this sample may be carry-over from other donors' samples.

The chain links TRBV5-4 to TRBJ2-2, with D perhaps matching TRBD1 (6 bases). V was cut by 3 bases and J by 7 bases, with 16 bases left in between. This CDR3 contains 15 residues. Germline V gene lookup returns CDR1 SGHNT and CDR2 YYREEE (reference sequence). The CDR3 sequence is CASSSTGLRLGELFF. As DNA, the CDR3 is TGTGCCAGCAGCTCCACAGGGCTGCGGCTCGGGGAGCTGTTTTTT.

This clone has more than one count but fewer than ten. This chain connects TRBV28 to TRBJ1-2, with a possible D match to TRBD1 (5 bases). Germline V gene sequence: CDR1 MDHEN, CDR2 SYDVKM. The CDR3 extends over 13 amino acids. V gave up 5 bases and J gave up 9 bases, with 16 bases separating them. Here the CDR3 DNA reads TGTGCCAGCAGTCCCGGCGGGGGTTGGAGCTACACCTTC. Amino acid sequence: CASSPGGGWSYTF.

The chain carries TRBV5-1 and TRBJ1-6; D is perhaps TRBD1 (6 bases). From germline, CDR1 is SGHRS and CDR2 YFSETQ. V shed 5 bases and J shed 7 bases, with 22 bases lying between them. The CDR3 is 17 residues long. CDR3 bases: TGCGCCAGCAGTGTCGGCGCCGTCGGACAGAGAAATTCACCCCTCCACTTT. This gives the protein CASSVGAVGQRNSPLHF. Combining the CDR3 with reference TRBV5-1 and TRBJ1-6 gives the whole variable domain KAGVTQTPRYLIKTRGQQVTLSCSPISGHRSVSWYQQTPGQGLQFLFEYFSETQRNKGNFPGRFSGRQFSNSRSEMNVSTLELGDSALYLCASSVGAVGQRNSPLHFGNGTRLTVT.

The J gene is TRBJ1-4, the V gene TRBV7-9; a weak D match, TRBD1 (6 bases). CDR3 length: 14 amino acids. V was shortened by 4 bases and J by 3 bases, with 9 bases between the two germline ends. Germline CDR1 and CDR2: SEHNR and FQNEAQ (reference sequence). In DNA, the CDR3 is TGTGCCAGCAGCTCGACAGGCCCTAATGAAAAACTGTTTTTT. Its protein product is CASSSTGPNEKLFF. Filled out from reference TRBV7-9 and TRBJ1-4, the complete variable domain reads DTGVSQNPRHKITKRGQNVTFRCDPISEHNRLYWYRQTLGQGPEFLTYFQNEAQLEKSRLLSDRFSAERPKGSFSTLEIQRTEQGDSAMYLCASSSTGPNEKLFFGSGTQLSVL.

DNA for the CDR3: TGTGCCAGCAGTGACTCCGTAAAGACTGGGGCCAACGTCCTGACTTTC. Translation gives CASSDSVKTGANVLTF. This rearrangement joins TRBV6-4 to TRBJ2-6; no clear D. Trimming removed 0 bases at V and 2 bases at J, with 8 bases between. This CDR3 spans 16 amino acids. Germline V CDR1 and CDR2: MRHNA, SNTAGT.

This clone came up once. The chain is built from TRBV29-1 and TRBJ1-2; D gene ambiguous. CDR3 length: 11 amino acids. Germline CDR1 and CDR2: SQVTM and ANQGSEA. V lost 4 bases and J lost 4, with 7 bases in between. CDR3 sequence (DNA): TGCAGCGTTGGGACGCCCTATGGCTACACCTTC. This gives the protein CSVGTPYGYTF.

This chain uses TRBV7-2 with TRBJ1-2; a weak D match, TRBD1 (5 bases). The CDR3 is 15 amino acids. V was pared by 3 bases and J by 0 bases, with 11 bases between. Germline V gives CDR1 SGHTA, CDR2 FQGNSA. The CDR3 nucleotides read TGTGCCAGCAGCTTCGACAGTTCCTCTAACTATGGCTACACCTTC. Translating gives CASSFDSSSNYGYTF.

The gene calls are TRBV7-3 and TRBJ2-7, with D possibly TRBD2 on 6 matching bases. CDR3 length: 14 amino acids. V was trimmed by 5 bases and J by 5 bases, leaving 16 bases between them. Germline assignment: CDR1 SGHTA and CDR2 FQGTGA. CDR3 bases: TGTGCCAGCAGCCGAACCGGGACTTACGACGAGCAGTACTTC. It yields the protein CASSRTGTYDEQYF.